One sample yielded the 21 T cell receptor beta chains listed below, sequenced in a study of cytomegalovirus exposure and HLA in healthy donors. The data were produced by immunoSEQ multiplex PCR, yet TCRdb's version contains in-frame clones alone and is incomplete. The table shows 150,000 or so clones, with about nine tenths occurring only once. The specimen sequenced was PBMCs. The receptors derive from a man between 18 and 35 years old in good health and CMV-seropositive.

The chain combines TRBV6-5 with TRBJ1-1; D is possibly TRBD1 (5 bases). This CDR3 has 15 amino acids. The V gene lost 6 bases and the J gene lost 2 bases, with 16 bases spanning the gap. Per the germline V gene, CDR1 is MNHEY and CDR2 is SVGAGI. The CDR3 bases are TGTGCCAGCAGCCCAATGGGGGGACCCAACACTGAAGCTTTCTTT. Translated, it gives CASSPMGGPNTEAFF.

The rearrangement uses TRBV2 and TRBJ2-3, with D possibly being TRBD1 (6 bases). Germline values: CDR1 SNHLY, CDR2 FYNNEI. V was pared by 5 bases and J by 5 bases, with 14 bases between. The CDR3 length is 14 residues. The CDR3 region has the DNA TGTGCCAGCAGTCGAACTACAGGGTTAGATACGCAGTATTTT. Translated: CASSRTTGLDTQYF.

This clone was detected only a few times. V and J are TRBV7-2 and TRBJ2-3; 7 bases map to TRBD2. This CDR3 contains 15 residues. Per the germline V gene, CDR1 is SGHTA and CDR2 is FQGNSA. The V gene end was trimmed by 1 base and the J gene end by 7 bases; junction bases not matched to a gene: 8. This CDR3 is CASSLGQGGMNTQYF. The CDR3 DNA sequence: TGTGCCAGCAGCTTAGGGCAGGGAGGGATGAATACGCAGTATTTT.

This sequence joins TRBV5-1 and TRBJ1-1; weak D call: TRBD1 (6 bases). The germline gives CDR1 SGHRS, CDR2 YFSETQ. Trimming took 4 bases from V and 5 from J, leaving 15 bases between them. This CDR3 contains 14 residues. The CDR3 DNA reads TGCGCCAGCAGCATCTCCCAGGGGAGTACTGAAGCTTTCTTT. This gives the protein CASSISQGSTEAFF.

The chain couples TRBV18 to TRBJ1-2; TRBD1 matches at 7 bases. CDR1 and CDR2 from the germline V gene are KGHSH and LQKENI. V shed 3 bases and J 5 bases; nucleotides not matched to a gene: 9. The CDR3 extends over 15 amino acids. Here the CDR3 DNA reads TGTGCCAGCTCACCTGCATCAGGGACAGAGTATGGCTACACCTTC. It yields the protein CASSPASGTEYGYTF.

The chain uses TRBV18 and TRBJ1-5, with D perhaps TRBD1 (6 bases). The germline V gene encodes CDR1 KGHSH and CDR2 LQKENI. CDR3 length: 13 amino acids. Trimming removed 4 bases at V and 7 bases at J, with 11 bases between. The CDR3 DNA is TGTGCCAGCTCACGCAGGGGAGAACAGCCCCAGCATTTT. It encodes CASSRRGEQPQHF.

V and J are TRBV7-9 and TRBJ2-3, with TRBD2 as a possible D gene (6 bases). The CDR3 loop spans 16 amino acids. Deletions cut 4 bases from V and 3 bases from J, with 17 bases between. Germline values: CDR1 SEHNR, CDR2 FQNEAQ (reference sequence). CDR3 sequence: CASSSSGLWLTDTQYF. The CDR3 DNA reads TGTGCCAGCAGCTCCTCGGGACTCTGGTTGACAGATACGCAGTATTTT.

The chain carries TRBV27 and TRBJ1-4; 8 positions match TRBD1. Trimming cost V 6 bases and J 3 bases; bases outside gene matches: 3. The CDR3 runs 14 residues. CDR1 and CDR2 from the germline V gene are MNHEY and SMNVEV (reference sequence). The CDR3: CASRQGAANEKLFF. CDR3 DNA sequence: TGTGCCAGCAGGCAGGGGGCTGCTAATGAAAAACTGTTTTTT.

The CDR3 loop reads CASSLTGGSGYTF. The CDR3 nucleotides are TGTGCCAGCAGTTTAACGGGAGGAAGTGGCTACACCTTC. This chain uses TRBV28 with TRBJ1-2; D gene unclear. V was trimmed by 2 bases and J by 7 bases, leaving 11 bases between them. The CDR3 length is 13 residues. Germline V CDR1 and CDR2: MDHEN, SYDVKM.

V and J are TRBV6-4 and TRBJ2-1; perhaps TRBD1 as D (6 bases). CDR1 MRHNA and CDR2 SNTAGT come from the germline V gene. The CDR3 has 13 residues. V was cut by 6 bases and J by 5 bases, with 11 bases left in between. CDR3 in amino acids: CASSLGANNEQFF. The CDR3 nucleotides read TGTGCCAGCAGCCTGGGGGCAAACAATGAGCAGTTCTTC.

The chain has TRBV4-2 and TRBJ1-2; D is unresolved. This CDR3 spans 14 amino acids. V dropped 0 bases and J dropped 0 bases, with 5 bases sitting between them. Germline CDR1 LGHNA, CDR2 YNFKEQ. CDR3 in DNA: TGTGCCAGCAGCCAAGACGGTTCTAACTATGGCTACACCTTC. Translating gives CASSQDGSNYGYTF.

The gene calls are TRBV5-6 and TRBJ2-1; 8 nucleotides agree with TRBD1. The germline gives CDR1 SGHDT, CDR2 YYEEEE. The CDR3 loop spans 18 amino acids. Trimming cost V 0 bases and J 3 bases; bases outside gene matches: 11. CDR3 loop: CASSLAGGQGAIYNEQFF. As DNA, the CDR3 is TGTGCCAGCAGCTTGGCCGGGGGTCAGGGGGCCATCTACAATGAGCAGTTCTTC.

The chain recombines TRBV25-1 with TRBJ1-1; 7 nucleotides line up with TRBD1. The germline CDR1 and CDR2 sequences are MGHDK and SYGVNS. V lost 0 bases to trimming and J lost 8 bases; unmatched junction nucleotides: 6. CDR3 length: 14 residues. This CDR3 is CASSEYLGGQEAFF. The DNA of the CDR3 is TGTGCCAGCAGTGAATACTTGGGGGGACAGGAAGCTTTCTTT.

This chain connects TRBV29-1 to TRBJ1-2; weak D call: TRBD1 (5 bases). Germline CDR1 reads SQVTM; CDR2 reads ANQGSEA. V was pared by 2 bases and J by 5 bases, with 6 bases between. The CDR3 totals 11 residues. This chain's CDR3 is CSVEKGYGYTF. Here the CDR3 DNA reads TGCAGCGTTGAAAAGGGGTATGGCTACACCTTC.

CDR3 in DNA: TGTGCCAGCAAGCTAGCGGGCTACAATGAGCAGTTCTTC. Translated, it gives CASKLAGYNEQFF. This chain joins TRBV11-2 and TRBJ2-1; 8 bases agree with TRBD2. Trimming at V came to 7 bases and at J to 3 bases, leaving 2 bases not matched to a gene. The length of the CDR3 is 13 residues. Looked up from germline, CDR1 is SGHAT and CDR2 is FQNNGV.

This chain joins TRBV7-3 and TRBJ2-7, with 9 bases aligning to TRBD2. Germline assignment: CDR1 SGHTA and CDR2 FQGTGA. The V and J ends lost 0 bases and 6 bases, in that order; junction bases with no gene match: 3. This CDR3 has 14 residues. CDR3 nucleotide sequence: TGTGCCAGCAGCTTAACGGGACTAGCTGGCGAGCAGTACTTC. This translates into CASSLTGLAGEQYF.

The rearrangement uses TRBV28 and TRBJ2-7, with D perhaps matching TRBD2 (6 bases). The V and J ends lost 6 bases and 0 bases respectively, with 9 bases between them. The CDR3 spans 13 residues. Germline V lookup: CDR1 MDHEN, CDR2 SYDVKM. The CDR3 is CASSRGSSYEQYF. The DNA for the CDR3 is TGTGCCAGCAGCCGGGGGAGCTCCTACGAGCAGTACTTC.

This chain links TRBV11-2 with TRBJ2-2; D is unresolved. The germline V gene encodes CDR1 SGHAT and CDR2 FQNNGV. Trimming stripped 1 base from V and 4 bases from J, with 4 bases between. CDR3 length equals 13 residues. CDR3 nucleotide sequence: TGTGCCAGCAGCTTAGGAGCCACCGGGGAGCTGTTTTTT. Translating it yields CASSLGATGELFF.

The chain carries TRBV21-1 and TRBJ2-7; the listed D gene, TRBD1, was not tested against the DNA. TRBV21-1 is listed as a pseudogene. This CDR3 comprises 15 residues. Here the CDR3 reads CASSRGQGMWDEQYF. The CDR3 bases are TGTGCCAGCAGCAGGGGACAGGGGATGTGGGACGAGCAGTACTTC.

This chain joins TRBV5-4 and TRBJ2-3; 9 nucleotides line up with TRBD1. CDR1 and CDR2 (germline): SGHNT, YYREEE (reference sequence). Trimming took 8 bases from V and 3 from J; bases not matched to a gene: 4. This CDR3 has 13 amino acids. Here the CDR3 reads CASGTGRTDTQYF. The CDR3 DNA reads as TGTGCCAGTGGGACAGGGCGGACAGATACGCAGTATTTT.

The chain has TRBV4-3 and TRBJ2-7; a possible D gene is TRBD2 (6 bases). In germline, CDR1 is LGHNA, CDR2 YSLEER. Between the trimmed V and J ends, which lost 3 bases and 3 bases, there was a span of 15 bases. CDR3 length equals 15 residues. The CDR3 coding sequence is TGCGCCAGCAGCCAGGGGGGACGACCCGACTACGAGCAGTACTTC. Translation: CASSQGGRPDYEQYF.